This TCR beta chain was captured in a study of shared clonotypes between healthy human individuals. TCRdb's copy holds only in-frame clones and misses some; the assay was immunoSEQ multiplex PCR. Of more than 400,000 clones in the sample, about 96% are singletons; the top ten hold about 0.064%. CDR1 is MNHNS, CDR2 SASEGT, per germline. V dropped 0 bases and J dropped 15 bases, with 18 bases sitting between them. The CDR3 extends over 14 amino acids. This receptor was obtained from a woman aged 30 to 39 in good health. This chain connects TRBV6-1 to TRBJ2-1; D remains ambiguous. Material for sequencing was naive CD4+ T cells sorted from blood. The subset: CD45RA+ positively selected. The CDR3 loop is CASSEARRQTRRFF. The CDR3 DNA reads TGTGCCAGCAGTGAAGCGCGACGCCAAACCCGAAGGTTCTTC.